These T cell receptor beta chains were read from a single sample in a study of T cells in localized non-small cell lung cancer. Repertoires were generated with immunoSEQ multiplex PCR, while TCRdb's copy carries only in-frame clones and drops some. The table lists 6,500 or so clones, around half of them singletons. The material sequenced was lymph node tissue, taken before any cancer treatment. These receptors were collected from a man aged 35-75 years with stage I lung adenocarcinoma. Both conserved end residues are part of each CDR3. Fields, in order: J gene, V gene, D gene, clone size, CDR3 protein, CDR3 DNA. A D gene is named only where the DNA matches it firmly. Only some rows state a clone size, as once, few, many or a class for expanded clones.

j_gene: TRBJ2-4; v_gene: TRBV12-5; d_gene: TRBD2; abundance: NA; CDR3aa: CAREPGGRGSKNIQYF; CDR3nt: TGTGCTAGAGAACCCGGCGGGAGAGGTTCCAAAAACATTCAGTACTTC
j_gene: TRBJ1-5; v_gene: TRBV28; d_gene: NA; abundance: NA; CDR3aa: CASSSDRYNQPQHF; CDR3nt: TGTGCCAGCAGCTCAGACAGGTACAATCAGCCCCAGCATTTT
j_gene: TRBJ1-5; v_gene: TRBV15; d_gene: NA; abundance: NA; CDR3aa: CATSRDRGISNQPQHF; CDR3nt: TGTGCCACCAGCAGAGATCGCGGTATAAGCAATCAGCCCCAGCATTTT
j_gene: TRBJ2-5; v_gene: TRBV19; d_gene: TRBD2; abundance: NA; CDR3aa: CASSIYPPTSGEETQYF; CDR3nt: TGTGCCAGTAGTATTTACCCCCCGACTAGCGGCGAAGAGACCCAGTACTTC
j_gene: TRBJ2-3; v_gene: TRBV6-1; d_gene: NA; abundance: medium-sized; CDR3aa: CASSEAQGGPDTQYF; CDR3nt: TGTGCCAGCAGTGAAGCGCAGGGGGGGCCAGATACGCAGTATTTT
j_gene: TRBJ1-2; v_gene: TRBV15; d_gene: TRBD1; abundance: NA; CDR3aa: CATSGGRGNYGYTF; CDR3nt: TGTGCCACCTCAGGGGGCCGGGGGAACTATGGCTACACCTTC
j_gene: TRBJ1-2; v_gene: TRBV28; d_gene: NA; abundance: NA; CDR3aa: CASSLNSYGYTF; CDR3nt: TGTGCCAGCAGTTTAAACAGCTATGGCTACACCTTC
j_gene: TRBJ2-7; v_gene: TRBV19; d_gene: TRBD2; abundance: once; CDR3aa: CASSDPGLASYEQYF; CDR3nt: TGTGCCAGTAGCGATCCAGGACTAGCGAGCTACGAGCAGTACTTC
j_gene: TRBJ2-4; v_gene: TRBV18; d_gene: NA; abundance: few; CDR3aa: CASSPPSSDIQYF; CDR3nt: TGTGCCAGCTCACCCCCTAGCTCGGACATTCAGTACTTC
j_gene: TRBJ1-1; v_gene: TRBV30; d_gene: NA; abundance: NA; CDR3aa: CAWASGSLGNTEAFF; CDR3nt: TGTGCCTGGGCGTCAGGGAGTCTCGGGAACACTGAAGCTTTCTTT
j_gene: TRBJ2-7; v_gene: TRBV28; d_gene: TRBD2; abundance: NA; CDR3aa: CASRGTSGSGFEQYF; CDR3nt: TGTGCCAGCAGGGGGACTAGCGGGAGCGGTTTCGAGCAGTACTTC
j_gene: TRBJ2-2; v_gene: TRBV15; d_gene: NA; abundance: NA; CDR3aa: CATSFGTNTGELFF; CDR3nt: TGTGCCACCAGCTTCGGGACGAACACCGGGGAGCTGTTTTTT
j_gene: TRBJ2-3; v_gene: TRBV28; d_gene: TRBD2; abundance: NA; CDR3aa: CASSSTSGTTDTQYF; CDR3nt: TGTGCCAGCAGTTCGACTAGCGGGACGACAGATACGCAGTATTTT
j_gene: TRBJ1-1; v_gene: TRBV28; d_gene: NA; abundance: NA; CDR3aa: CASSFVIGANTEAFF; CDR3nt: TGTGCCAGCAGTTTTGTGATCGGTGCGAACACTGAAGCTTTCTTT
j_gene: TRBJ1-1; v_gene: TRBV6-8; d_gene: NA; abundance: few; CDR3aa: CASVPGGMDTEAFF; CDR3nt: TGTGCCAGCGTACCCGGCGGGATGGACACTGAAGCTTTCTTT
j_gene: TRBJ2-5; v_gene: TRBV10-3; d_gene: NA; abundance: NA; CDR3aa: CAISESKDPEETQYF; CDR3nt: TGTGCCATCAGTGAGTCCAAGGACCCTGAAGAGACCCAGTACTTC
j_gene: TRBJ1-2; v_gene: TRBV18; d_gene: TRBD1; abundance: NA; CDR3aa: CASSLGQGYYGYTF; CDR3nt: TGTGCCAGCTCACTTGGACAGGGTTACTATGGCTACACCTTC
j_gene: TRBJ1-2; v_gene: TRBV18; d_gene: TRBD1; abundance: NA; CDR3aa: CASSPVQDRVVNYGYTF; CDR3nt: TGTGCCAGCTCACCCGTTCAAGACAGGGTAGTTAACTATGGCTACACCTTC
j_gene: TRBJ1-2; v_gene: TRBV25-1; d_gene: NA; abundance: NA; CDR3aa: CASSDHSGGFYGYTF; CDR3nt: TGTGCCAGCAGTGACCATTCGGGCGGATTCTATGGCTACACCTTC
j_gene: TRBJ1-4; v_gene: TRBV18; d_gene: NA; abundance: NA; CDR3aa: CASSPRGTNEKLFF; CDR3nt: TGTGCCAGCTCACCACGGGGGACTAATGAAAAACTGTTTTTT
j_gene: TRBJ2-5; v_gene: TRBV14; d_gene: TRBD2; abundance: NA; CDR3aa: CASSQDFSGAQETQYF; CDR3nt: TGTGCCAGCAGCCAAGATTTTAGCGGGGCTCAAGAGACCCAGTACTTC
j_gene: TRBJ2-5; v_gene: TRBV9; d_gene: TRBD2; abundance: few; CDR3aa: CASSGPPSGGGAQTQYF; CDR3nt: TGTGCCAGCAGCGGCCCCCCCTCGGGCGGGGGGGCTCAGACCCAGTACTTC
j_gene: TRBJ2-1; v_gene: TRBV30; d_gene: TRBD1; abundance: NA; CDR3aa: CAWSRTGGLYNEQFF; CDR3nt: TGTGCCTGGAGTAGGACAGGGGGTCTTTACAATGAGCAGTTCTTC
j_gene: TRBJ2-3; v_gene: TRBV18; d_gene: NA; abundance: NA; CDR3aa: CASSTTDLGDTQYF; CDR3nt: TGTGCCAGCTCAACGACGGACCTCGGGGATACGCAGTATTTT
j_gene: TRBJ2-7; v_gene: TRBV28; d_gene: NA; abundance: NA; CDR3aa: CASRGHSKTLSYEQYF; CDR3nt: TGTGCCAGCAGGGGCCATTCAAAGACCCTTTCCTACGAGCAGTACTTC
j_gene: TRBJ2-5; v_gene: TRBV11-3; d_gene: TRBD2; abundance: few; CDR3aa: CASSQGLAGRQETQYF; CDR3nt: TGTGCCAGCAGCCAGGGACTAGCGGGGCGTCAAGAGACCCAGTACTTC
j_gene: TRBJ2-2; v_gene: TRBV28; d_gene: NA; abundance: NA; CDR3aa: CASSLVTNSGELFF; CDR3nt: TGTGCCAGCAGTTTGGTGACTAACAGCGGGGAGCTGTTTTTT
j_gene: TRBJ2-7; v_gene: TRBV29-1; d_gene: TRBD1; abundance: once; CDR3aa: CSVRGQSSYEQYF; CDR3nt: TGCAGCGTTAGGGGACAGTCCTCCTACGAGCAGTACTTC
j_gene: TRBJ1-5; v_gene: TRBV19; d_gene: NA; abundance: NA; CDR3aa: CASSIKGYQPQHF; CDR3nt: TGTGCCAGTAGTATAAAGGGGTATCAGCCCCAGCATTTT
j_gene: TRBJ2-3; v_gene: TRBV6-8; d_gene: TRBD2; abundance: NA; CDR3aa: CAISQAGEDTQYF; CDR3nt: TGTGCCATCAGTCAGGCGGGGGAAGATACGCAGTATTTT
j_gene: TRBJ1-6; v_gene: TRBV11-3; d_gene: TRBD1; abundance: NA; CDR3aa: CASTAQGAGSPLHF; CDR3nt: TGTGCCAGCACCGCCCAGGGGGCTGGTTCACCCCTCCACTTT
j_gene: TRBJ2-7; v_gene: TRBV6-8; d_gene: TRBD2; abundance: NA; CDR3aa: CASTEAGNLYEQYF; CDR3nt: TGTGCCAGCACCGAAGCGGGAAATCTGTACGAGCAGTACTTC
j_gene: TRBJ1-1; v_gene: TRBV5-1; d_gene: TRBD1; abundance: NA; CDR3aa: CASSLGQGEGTEAFF; CDR3nt: TGCGCCAGCAGCCTGGGACAGGGGGAAGGAACTGAAGCTTTCTTT
j_gene: TRBJ1-3; v_gene: TRBV29-1; d_gene: NA; abundance: NA; CDR3aa: CSVVVGAGNTIYF; CDR3nt: TGCAGCGTCGTCGTTGGGGCCGGAAACACCATATATTTT
j_gene: TRBJ2-1; v_gene: TRBV9; d_gene: NA; abundance: NA; CDR3aa: CASSVIPGSNEQFF; CDR3nt: TGTGCCAGCAGTGTTATTCCCGGCAGCAATGAGCAGTTCTTC
j_gene: TRBJ2-5; v_gene: TRBV29-1; d_gene: NA; abundance: NA; CDR3aa: CSVGPSGETQYF; CDR3nt: TGCAGCGTTGGCCCTAGTGGAGAGACCCAGTACTTC
j_gene: TRBJ2-4; v_gene: TRBV15; d_gene: TRBD2; abundance: NA; CDR3aa: CATSREAAGGRKNIQYF; CDR3nt: TGTGCCACCAGCAGAGAGGCGGCGGGGGGGCGGAAAAACATTCAGTACTTC
j_gene: TRBJ1-6; v_gene: TRBV6-1; d_gene: NA; abundance: NA; CDR3aa: CASSEGSLPLHF; CDR3nt: TGTGCCAGCAGTGAAGGGTCTTTACCCCTCCACTTT
j_gene: TRBJ1-2; v_gene: TRBV23-1; d_gene: TRBD1; abundance: NA; CDR3aa: CASSHPRTGCPYTF; CDR3nt: TGCGCCAGCAGTCATCCCCGGACAGGGTGCCCCTACACCTTC
j_gene: TRBJ2-7; v_gene: TRBV28; d_gene: TRBD1; abundance: few; CDR3aa: CASSLDRDRGYEQYF; CDR3nt: TGTGCCAGCAGTTTGGACCGGGACAGGGGCTACGAGCAATACTTC
j_gene: TRBJ1-2; v_gene: TRBV28; d_gene: NA; abundance: NA; CDR3aa: CASRSGGHGYTF; CDR3nt: TGTGCCAGCAGATCGGGGGGCCATGGCTACACCTTC
j_gene: TRBJ1-3; v_gene: TRBV28; d_gene: NA; abundance: NA; CDR3aa: CASSLLGRYSGNTIYF; CDR3nt: TGTGCCAGCAGTCTCCTCGGACGTTACTCTGGAAACACCATATATTTT
j_gene: TRBJ2-7; v_gene: TRBV28; d_gene: NA; abundance: NA; CDR3aa: CASSIGGKSYEQYF; CDR3nt: TGTGCCAGCAGCATAGGCGGGAAGTCCTACGAGCAGTACTTC
j_gene: TRBJ1-2; v_gene: TRBV28; d_gene: NA; abundance: few; CDR3aa: CASSRPPHYGYTF; CDR3nt: TGTGCCAGCAGCCGACCTCCCCACTATGGCTACACCTTC
j_gene: TRBJ2-3; v_gene: TRBV18; d_gene: NA; abundance: few; CDR3aa: CASSRPQGMGYF; CDR3nt: TGTGCCAGCTCACGGCCCCAGGGAATGGGGTATTTT
j_gene: TRBJ2-2; v_gene: TRBV19; d_gene: TRBD1; abundance: NA; CDR3aa: CASSTRDRGNTGELFF; CDR3nt: TGTGCCAGTAGTACCCGGGACAGGGGAAACACCGGGGAGCTGTTTTTT